Included here is one T cell receptor (beta chain) sequence, with context. Its recognized antigen is unknown. Qualities for individual bases were not recorded, and no much larger clone is one base off. TCRbeta CDR3 regions were amplified from genomic DNA by means of the immunoSEQ Assay, a bias-controlled multiplex PCR. As for the original processing: Within the assay, amplification of reference gene primers was used to estimate how many nucleated cells each sample contained. To quantify the absolute abundance of each unique TCRbeta CDR3 rearrangement, sequence reads were collapsed and filtered. For each sample, productive Simpson clonality was calculated by taking the square root of Simpson's diversity index across productive rearrangements. TCRdb carries this immuneACCESS record with in-frame sequences only. Its versions omit some clonotypes, under half of them owing to an unresolved V gene in the studies checked, with the rest unexplained. That table supplies the V and J calls and clone size; D and trimming were determined from the DNA. The sample includes roughly 70,000 clones, with around 90% observed a single time. The top ten constitute approximately 4.8% of the sample.

This specimen belongs to a study of blood T cell repertoires in COVID-19 (TCRdb year 2020). Concerning the study at large: Collaborator samples came from the United States, Italy and Spain and covered acute and convalescent phases of COVID-19. The prospective study material was composed of cDNA or gDNA derived from T cells, B-cell-depleted T cells, or PBMCs. Subjects who had been exposed to COVID-19, were actively infected with it, or had recovered from it provided the deeply sampled blood TCRbeta repertoires that made up the dataset. The repertoires were released in a freely available public database intended as a resource for research on the immune response to SARS-CoV-2. The samples were drawn from two sources: the first 160 participants of the ongoing ImmuneRACE study, and fewer than 1,500 subjects contributed by 6 global collaborators. A de-identified subject ID, COVID-19 status, age in years and sex were almost always included in the sample metadata. Where available, HLA class I and class II types were obtained from metadata supplied by the sample provider rather than from assay-based typing. General conclusions and limits of the study: The amount of clinical and demographic metadata varied by source and participant and was provided uncurated.

Per the germline V gene (reference sequence), WNHNN is the CDR1 and SYGVQD is the CDR2. V was cut back by 0 bases and J by 0 bases, leaving a gap of 12 bases between them. Counted from cysteine to phenylalanine, this CDR3 has 17 amino acids. Just CDR3 DNA is preserved here, 51 bases in frame from base 1. Collaborating institutions collected whole blood in K2EDTA tubes following their own protocols. For TCRbeta analysis, collaborators shipped samples in one of three forms: frozen whole blood, isolated PBMCs, or DNA extracted from either of those sample types. Sequencing input: peripheral blood. The sequence joins TRBV10-1 to TRBJ2-1; too little of a D gene remains to name it. This TCR was recovered from a woman in her sixties with active COVID-19. Read as DNA, the sequence is TGCGCCAGCAGTGAGTCCCAATTACGGAGCTCCTACAATGAGCAGTTCTTC. It translates as CASSESQLRSSYNEQFF.